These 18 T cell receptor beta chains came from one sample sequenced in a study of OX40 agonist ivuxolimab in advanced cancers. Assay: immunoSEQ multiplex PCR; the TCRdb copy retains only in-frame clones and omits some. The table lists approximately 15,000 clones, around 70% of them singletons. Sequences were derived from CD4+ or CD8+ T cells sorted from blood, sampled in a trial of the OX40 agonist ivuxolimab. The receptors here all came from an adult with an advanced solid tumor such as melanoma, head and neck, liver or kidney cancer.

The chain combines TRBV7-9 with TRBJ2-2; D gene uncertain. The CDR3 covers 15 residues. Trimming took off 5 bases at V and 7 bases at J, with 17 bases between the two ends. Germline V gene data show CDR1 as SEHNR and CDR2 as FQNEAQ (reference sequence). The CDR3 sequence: CASSPPGTLGGELFF. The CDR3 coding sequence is TGTGCCAGCAGCCCCCCCGGTACCTTGGGCGGGGAGCTGTTTTTT.

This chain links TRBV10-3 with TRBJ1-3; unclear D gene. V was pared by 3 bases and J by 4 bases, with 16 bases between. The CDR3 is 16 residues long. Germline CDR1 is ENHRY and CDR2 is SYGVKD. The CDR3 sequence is CAISDLVPGSGNTIYF. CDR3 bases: TGTGCCATCAGTGATTTAGTCCCGGGGTCCGGAAACACCATATATTTT.

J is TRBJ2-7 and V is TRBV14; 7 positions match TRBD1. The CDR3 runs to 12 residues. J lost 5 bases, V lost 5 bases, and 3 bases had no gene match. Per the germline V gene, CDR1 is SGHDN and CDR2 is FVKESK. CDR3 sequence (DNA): TGTGCCAGCAGCATACAGGGGAACGAGCAGTACTTC. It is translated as CASSIQGNEQYF. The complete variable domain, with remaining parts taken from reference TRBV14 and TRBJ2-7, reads EAGVTQFPSHSVIEKGQTVTLRCDPISGHDNLYWYRRVMGKEIKFLLHFVKESKQDESGMPNNRFLAERTGGTYSTLKVQPAELEDSGVYFCASSIQGNEQYFGPGTRLTVT.

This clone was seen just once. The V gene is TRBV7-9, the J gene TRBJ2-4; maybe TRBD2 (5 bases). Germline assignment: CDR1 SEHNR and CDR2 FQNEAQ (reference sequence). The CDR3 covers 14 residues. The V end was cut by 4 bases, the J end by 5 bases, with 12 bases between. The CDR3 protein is CASSYAGEENIQYF. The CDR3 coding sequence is TGTGCCAGCAGCTACGCCGGGGAAGAAAACATTCAGTACTTC.

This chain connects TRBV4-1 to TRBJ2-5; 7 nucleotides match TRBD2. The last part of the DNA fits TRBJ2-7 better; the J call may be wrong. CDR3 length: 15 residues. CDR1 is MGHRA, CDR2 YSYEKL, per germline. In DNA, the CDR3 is TGCGCCAGCAGCCTTCTCCCCCGGGAGGCCTACGAGCAGTACTTC. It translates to CASSLLPREAYEQYF.

The CDR3 region has the DNA TGTGCCAGCAGCTTAGTTACTAGCGGGAGGGCCCACGAGCAGTACTTC. It is translated as CASSLVTSGRAHEQYF. The genes are TRBV7-2 and TRBJ2-7, with TRBD2 identical over 13 bases. Trimming removed 1 base from V and 5 bases from J; junction bases left unmatched: 5. CDR3 length: 16 residues. Germline-derived CDR1 and CDR2 are SGHTA and FQGNSA. The full variable domain, rest sourced from reference TRBV7-2 and TRBJ2-7, is GAGVSQSPSNKVTEKGKDVELRCDPISGHTALYWYRQSLGQGLEFLIYFQGNSAPDKSGLPSDRFSAERTGGSVSTLTIQRTQQEDSAVYLCASSLVTSGRAHEQYFGPGTRLTVT.

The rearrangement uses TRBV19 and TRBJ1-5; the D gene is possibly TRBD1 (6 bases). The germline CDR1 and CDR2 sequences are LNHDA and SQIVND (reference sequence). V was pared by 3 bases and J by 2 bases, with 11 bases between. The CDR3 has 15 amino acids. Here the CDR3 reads CASSISGEGNQPQHF. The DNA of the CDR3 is TGTGCCAGTAGTATTTCAGGGGAGGGCAATCAGCCCCAGCATTTT.

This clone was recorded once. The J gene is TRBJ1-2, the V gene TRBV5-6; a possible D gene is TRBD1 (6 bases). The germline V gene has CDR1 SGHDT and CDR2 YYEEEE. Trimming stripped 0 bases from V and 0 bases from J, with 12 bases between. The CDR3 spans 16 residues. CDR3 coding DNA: TGTGCCAGCAGCTTGGCGGGGGCGAGAGCTAACTATGGCTACACCTTC. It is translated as CASSLAGARANYGYTF.

The DNA for the CDR3 is TGCGCCAGCTCCCCGACAGTCCACTCCTACAATGAGCAGTTCTTC. Translated: CASSPTVHSYNEQFF. The chain uses TRBV4-1 and TRBJ2-1, with D tentatively TRBD1 (5 bases). The CDR3 covers 15 residues. CDR1 is MGHRA and CDR2 is YSYEKL in the germline V gene. The ends were cut back, 8 bases at V and 0 bases at J, with 14 bases in the middle.

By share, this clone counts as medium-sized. The CDR3 DNA sequence: TGTGCCAGCAGTGAAAATGAACAGGGGACCTACGAGCAGTACTTC. Its protein product is CASSENEQGTYEQYF. This sequence joins TRBV6-1 and TRBJ2-7; 7 bases fit TRBD1. CDR1 is MNHNS, CDR2 SASEGT, per germline. This CDR3 is 15 amino acids long. V shed 2 bases and J 2 bases; nucleotides not matched to a gene: 6.

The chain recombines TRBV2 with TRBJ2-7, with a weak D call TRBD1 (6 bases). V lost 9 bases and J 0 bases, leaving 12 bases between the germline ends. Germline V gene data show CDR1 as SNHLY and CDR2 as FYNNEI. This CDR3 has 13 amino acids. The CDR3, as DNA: TGTGCCAGTGTGCCAGGGGACTCCTACGAGCAGTACTTC. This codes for CASVPGDSYEQYF.

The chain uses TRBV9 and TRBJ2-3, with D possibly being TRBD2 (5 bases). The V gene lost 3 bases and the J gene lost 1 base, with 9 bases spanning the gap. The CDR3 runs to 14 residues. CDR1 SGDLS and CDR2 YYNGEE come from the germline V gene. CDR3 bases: TGTGCCAGCAGCGCGGACTGGGGCACAGATACGCAGTATTTT. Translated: CASSADWGTDTQYF. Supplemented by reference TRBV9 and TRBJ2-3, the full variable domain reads DSGVTQTPKHLITATGQRVTLRCSPRSGDLSVYWYQQSLDQGLQFLIQYYNGEERAKGNILERFSAQQFPDLHSELNLSSLELGDSALYFCASSADWGTDTQYFGPGTRLTVL.

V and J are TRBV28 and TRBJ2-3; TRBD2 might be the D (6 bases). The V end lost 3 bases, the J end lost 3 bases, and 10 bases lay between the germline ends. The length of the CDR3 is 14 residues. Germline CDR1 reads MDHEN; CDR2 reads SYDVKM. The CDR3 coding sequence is TGTGCCAGCAGTTTTGTGGCGGGAACAGATACGCAGTATTTT. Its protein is CASSFVAGTDTQYF.

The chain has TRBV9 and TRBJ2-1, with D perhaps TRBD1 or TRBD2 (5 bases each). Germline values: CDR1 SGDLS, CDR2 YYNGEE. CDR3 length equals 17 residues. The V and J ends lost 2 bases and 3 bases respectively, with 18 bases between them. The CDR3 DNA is TGTGCCAGCAGCGTGTGGGGGATCGCTTCGGGCTACAATGAGCAGTTCTTC. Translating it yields CASSVWGIASGYNEQFF.

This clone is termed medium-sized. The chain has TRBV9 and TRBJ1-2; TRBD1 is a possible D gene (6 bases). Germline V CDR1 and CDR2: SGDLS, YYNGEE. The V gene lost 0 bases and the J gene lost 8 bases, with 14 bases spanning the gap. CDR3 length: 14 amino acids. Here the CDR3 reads CASSVGVGGLGYTF. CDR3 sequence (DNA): TGTGCCAGCAGCGTAGGCGTGGGGGGCTTGGGCTACACCTTC.

The CDR3 loop reads CASSESISYEQYF. CDR3 DNA: TGTGCCAGCAGTGAATCCATCTCATACGAGCAGTACTTC. The V and J genes are TRBV6-1 and TRBJ2-7, with no clear D. Germline CDR1 and CDR2: MNHNS and SASEGT. The V end lost 2 bases, the J end lost 4 bases, and 9 bases lay between the germline ends. This CDR3 is 13 amino acids long.

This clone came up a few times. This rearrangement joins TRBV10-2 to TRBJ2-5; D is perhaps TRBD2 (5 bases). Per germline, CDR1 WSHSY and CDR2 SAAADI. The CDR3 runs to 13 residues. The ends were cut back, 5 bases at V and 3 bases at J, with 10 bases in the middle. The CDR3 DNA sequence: TGCGCCAGCAGTAAGGACTGGAAAGAGACCCAGTACTTC. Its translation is CASSKDWKETQYF.

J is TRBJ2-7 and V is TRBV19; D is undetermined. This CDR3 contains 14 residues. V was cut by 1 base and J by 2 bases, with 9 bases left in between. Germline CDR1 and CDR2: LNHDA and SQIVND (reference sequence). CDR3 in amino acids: CASSIVASPYEQYF. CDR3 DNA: TGTGCCAGTAGTATAGTCGCTTCGCCCTACGAGCAGTACTTC.